This is a list of T cell receptor beta chains from one sample in a study of blood T cells in healthy people across ages. TCRdb reanalysed the 5' RACE reads using MiXCR and keeps one entry per CDR3 protein. This table has hundreds of thousands of distinct CDR3 sequences, around two thirds appearing once. The source material was blood. The source is a man younger than 45 in good health. The CDR3 runs from the conserved cysteine through the conserved F or W. Fields, in order: clone size, V gene, J gene, CDR3 protein. Clone size is not always given. Where it is, it says once, few, many or a class for expanded clones.

size: NA; V: TRBV4-3; J: TRBJ2-7; CDR3: CASSQSGTSQYEQYF
size: NA; V: TRBV20-1; J: TRBJ1-4; CDR3: CSANRGFNEKLFF
size: NA; V: TRBV20-1; J: TRBJ2-3; CDR3: CSAKLAGGPGGTDTQYF
size: NA; V: TRBV14; J: TRBJ2-5; CDR3: CASSQDFGHTETQYF
size: NA; V: TRBV20-1; J: TRBJ2-1; CDR3: CSASRASGADNEQFF
size: NA; V: TRBV20-1; J: TRBJ1-2; CDR3: CSTKRGDPHGYTF
size: NA; V: TRBV20-1; J: TRBJ2-1; CDR3: CSATATTYNEQFF
size: NA; V: TRBV5-1; J: TRBJ2-1; CDR3: CASSMGGRMSYNEQFF
size: NA; V: TRBV7-2; J: TRBJ2-3; CDR3: CASSTRQGRTDTQYF
size: NA; V: TRBV10-3; J: TRBJ2-2; CDR3: CAISPGLAAAGELFF
size: few; V: TRBV2; J: TRBJ2-4; CDR3: CASIGTELLAKNIQYF
size: NA; V: TRBV4-1; J: TRBJ2-7; CDR3: CASSQAPGAYEQYF
size: few; V: TRBV19; J: NA; CDR3: CASSNGQGGETQYF